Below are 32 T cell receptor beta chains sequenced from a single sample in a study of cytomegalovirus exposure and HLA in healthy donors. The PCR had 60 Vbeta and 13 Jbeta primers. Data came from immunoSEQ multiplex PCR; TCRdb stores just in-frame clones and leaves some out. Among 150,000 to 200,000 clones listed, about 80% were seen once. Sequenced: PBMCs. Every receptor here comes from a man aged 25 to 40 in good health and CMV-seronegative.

In nucleotides, the CDR3 is TGTGCCAGCAGCCAAGATTCCCTCACCTCCGGGACTAACGACGAGCAGTACTTC. It codes for CASSQDSLTSGTNDEQYF. The chain combines TRBV4-2 with TRBJ2-7; the match to TRBD2 covers 7 bases. The CDR3 totals 18 residues. Germline CDR1 is LGHNA and CDR2 is YNFKEQ. V shed 0 bases, J shed 5 bases, and the junction held 16 bases outside the gene matches.

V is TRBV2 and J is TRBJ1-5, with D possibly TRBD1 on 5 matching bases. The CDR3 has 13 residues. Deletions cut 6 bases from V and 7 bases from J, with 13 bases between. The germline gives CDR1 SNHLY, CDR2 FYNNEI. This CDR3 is CASRAEGNQPQHF. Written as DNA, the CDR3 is TGTGCCAGCAGGGCGGAGGGGAACCAGCCCCAGCATTTT.

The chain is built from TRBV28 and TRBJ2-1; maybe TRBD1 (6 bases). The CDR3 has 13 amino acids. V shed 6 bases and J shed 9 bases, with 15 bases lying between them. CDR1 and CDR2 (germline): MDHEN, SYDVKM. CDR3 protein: CASRTGSGGEQFF. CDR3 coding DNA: TGTGCCAGCAGAACAGGGTCAGGAGGTGAGCAGTTCTTC.

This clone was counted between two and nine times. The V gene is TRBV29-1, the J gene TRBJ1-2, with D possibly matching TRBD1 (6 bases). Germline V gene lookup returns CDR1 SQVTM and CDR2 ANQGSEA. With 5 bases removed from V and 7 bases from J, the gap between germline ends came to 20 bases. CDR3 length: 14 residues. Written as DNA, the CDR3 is TGCAGCGTTCCCTGGGTACAGGGTCTTTCTGGCTACACCTTC. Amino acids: CSVPWVQGLSGYTF.

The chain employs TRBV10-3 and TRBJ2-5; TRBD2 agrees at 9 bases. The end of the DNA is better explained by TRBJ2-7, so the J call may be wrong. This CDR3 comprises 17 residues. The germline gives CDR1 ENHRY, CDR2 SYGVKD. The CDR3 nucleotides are TGTGCCATCAGTGAGCTCTGGACTAGCGTGGGAGCCTACGAGCAGTACTTC. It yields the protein CAISELWTSVGAYEQYF.

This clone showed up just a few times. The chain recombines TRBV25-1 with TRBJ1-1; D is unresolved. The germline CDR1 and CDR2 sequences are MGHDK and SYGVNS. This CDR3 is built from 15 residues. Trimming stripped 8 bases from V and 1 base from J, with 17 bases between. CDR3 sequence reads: CASVRVYKGNTEAFF. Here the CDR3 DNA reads TGTGCCAGCGTGAGGGTATATAAGGGGAACACTGAAGCTTTCTTT. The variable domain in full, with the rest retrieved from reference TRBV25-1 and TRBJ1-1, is EADIYQTPRYLVIGTGKKITLECSQTMGHDKMYWYQQDPGMELHLIHYSYGVNSTEKGDLSSESTVSRIRTEHFPLTLESARPSHTSQYLCASVRVYKGNTEAFFGQGTRLTVV.

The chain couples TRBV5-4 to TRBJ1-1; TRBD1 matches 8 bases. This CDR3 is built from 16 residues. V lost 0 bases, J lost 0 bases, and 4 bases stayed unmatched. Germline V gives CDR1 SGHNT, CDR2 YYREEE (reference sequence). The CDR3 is CASSLEQGGLNTEAFF. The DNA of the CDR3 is TGTGCCAGCAGCTTGGAACAGGGGGGATTGAACACTGAAGCTTTCTTT.

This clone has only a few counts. As DNA, the CDR3 is TGTGCCAGCAGCCTCCCGGGACAGGGGGCTCCCTACGAGCAGTACTTC. It encodes CASSLPGQGAPYEQYF. The chain links TRBV7-9 to TRBJ2-7, with 12 bases aligning to TRBD1. Germline V CDR1 and CDR2: SEHNR, FQNEAQ (reference sequence). With 5 bases clipped from V and 2 bases from J, the junction kept 7 bases outside the gene matches. The CDR3 is 16 residues long.

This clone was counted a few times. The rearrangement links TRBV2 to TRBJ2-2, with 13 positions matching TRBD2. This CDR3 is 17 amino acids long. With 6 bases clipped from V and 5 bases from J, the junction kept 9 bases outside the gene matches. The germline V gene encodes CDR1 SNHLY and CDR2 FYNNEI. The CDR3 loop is CASRATSGRARTGELFF. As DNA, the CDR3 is TGTGCCAGCAGGGCTACTAGCGGGAGGGCCAGGACCGGGGAGCTGTTTTTT.

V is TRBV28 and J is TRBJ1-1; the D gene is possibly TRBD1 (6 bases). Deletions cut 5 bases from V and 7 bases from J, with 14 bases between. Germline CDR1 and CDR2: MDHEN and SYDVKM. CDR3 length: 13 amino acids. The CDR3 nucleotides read TGTGCCAGCAGTCGAAAGACAGGCTATGAAGCTTTCTTT. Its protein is CASSRKTGYEAFF.

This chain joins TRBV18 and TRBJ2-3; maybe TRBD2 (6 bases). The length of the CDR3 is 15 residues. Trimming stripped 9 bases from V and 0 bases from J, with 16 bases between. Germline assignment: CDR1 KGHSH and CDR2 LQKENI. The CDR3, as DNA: TGTGCCAGTCGGGTAAGCGGAGGGAGCACAGATACGCAGTATTTT. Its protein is CASRVSGGSTDTQYF.

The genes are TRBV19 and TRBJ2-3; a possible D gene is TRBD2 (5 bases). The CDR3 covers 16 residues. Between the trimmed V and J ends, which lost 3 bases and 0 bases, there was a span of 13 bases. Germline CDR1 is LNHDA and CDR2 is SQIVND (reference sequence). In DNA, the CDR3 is TGTGCCAGTAGTATGAGGAGGAGCGGTAGCACAGATACGCAGTATTTT. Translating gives CASSMRRSGSTDTQYF. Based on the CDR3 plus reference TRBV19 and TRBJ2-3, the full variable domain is DGGITQSPKYLFRKEGQNVTLSCEQNLNHDAMYWYRQDPGQGLRLIYYSQIVNDFQKGDIAEGYSVSREKKESFPLTVTSAQKNPTAFYLCASSMRRSGSTDTQYFGPGTRLTVL.

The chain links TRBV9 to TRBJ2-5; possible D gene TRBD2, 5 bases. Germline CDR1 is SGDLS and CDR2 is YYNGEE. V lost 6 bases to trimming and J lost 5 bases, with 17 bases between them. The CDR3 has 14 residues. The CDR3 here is CASNLGERGETQYF. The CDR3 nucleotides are TGTGCCAGCAACCTTGGGGAGCGCGGGGAGACCCAGTACTTC.

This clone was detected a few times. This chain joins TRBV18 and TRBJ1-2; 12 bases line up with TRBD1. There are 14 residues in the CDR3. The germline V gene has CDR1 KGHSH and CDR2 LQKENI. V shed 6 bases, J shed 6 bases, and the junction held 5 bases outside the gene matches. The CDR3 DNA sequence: TGTGCCAGCTCGGGACAGGGGGCGTCTGATGGCTACACCTTC. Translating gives CASSGQGASDGYTF.

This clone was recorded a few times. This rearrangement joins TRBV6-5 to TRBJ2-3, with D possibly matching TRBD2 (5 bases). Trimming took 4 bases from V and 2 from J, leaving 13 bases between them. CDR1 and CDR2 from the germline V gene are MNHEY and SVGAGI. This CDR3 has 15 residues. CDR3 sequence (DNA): TGTGCCAGCAGTTGGGCTGAGCGGTACACAGATACGCAGTATTTT. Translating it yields CASSWAERYTDTQYF.

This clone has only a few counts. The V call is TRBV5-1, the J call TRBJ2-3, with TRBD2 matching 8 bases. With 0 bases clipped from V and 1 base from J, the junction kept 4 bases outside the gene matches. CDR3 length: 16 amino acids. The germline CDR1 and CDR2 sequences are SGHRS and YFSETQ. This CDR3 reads CASSLGSGGGTDTQYF. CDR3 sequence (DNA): TGCGCCAGCAGCTTGGGGTCGGGAGGGGGCACAGATACGCAGTATTTT. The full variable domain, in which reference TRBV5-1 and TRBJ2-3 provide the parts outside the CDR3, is KAGVTQTPRYLIKTRGQQVTLSCSPISGHRSVSWYQQTPGQGLQFLFEYFSETQRNKGNFPGRFSGRQFSNSRSEMNVSTLELGDSALYLCASSLGSGGGTDTQYFGPGTRLTVL.

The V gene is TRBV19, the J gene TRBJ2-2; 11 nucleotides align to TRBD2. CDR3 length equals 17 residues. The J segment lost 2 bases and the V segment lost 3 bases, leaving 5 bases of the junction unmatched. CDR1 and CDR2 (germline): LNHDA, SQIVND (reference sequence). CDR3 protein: CASSIRTSGLNTGELFF. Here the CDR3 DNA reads TGTGCCAGTAGTATTCGGACTAGCGGGCTAAACACCGGGGAGCTGTTTTTT.

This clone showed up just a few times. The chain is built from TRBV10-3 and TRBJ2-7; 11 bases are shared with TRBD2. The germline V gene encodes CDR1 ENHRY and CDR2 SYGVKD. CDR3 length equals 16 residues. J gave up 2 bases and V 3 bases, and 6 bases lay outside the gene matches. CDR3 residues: CAISESRGLAAYEQYF. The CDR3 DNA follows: TGTGCCATCAGTGAAAGTAGGGGACTAGCGGCCTACGAGCAGTACTTC.

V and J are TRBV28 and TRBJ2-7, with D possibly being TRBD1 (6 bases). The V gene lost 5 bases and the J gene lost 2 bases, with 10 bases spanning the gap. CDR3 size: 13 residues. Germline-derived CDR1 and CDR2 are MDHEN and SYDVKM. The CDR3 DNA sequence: TGTGCCAGCAGTCCTCACAGGGCCTACGAGCAGTACTTC. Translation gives CASSPHRAYEQYF. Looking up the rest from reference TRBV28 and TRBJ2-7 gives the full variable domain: DVKVTQSSRYLVKRTGEKVFLECVQDMDHENMFWYRQDPGLGLRLIYFSYDVKMKEKGDIPEGYSVSREKKERFSLILESASTNQTSMYLCASSPHRAYEQYFGPGTRLTVT.

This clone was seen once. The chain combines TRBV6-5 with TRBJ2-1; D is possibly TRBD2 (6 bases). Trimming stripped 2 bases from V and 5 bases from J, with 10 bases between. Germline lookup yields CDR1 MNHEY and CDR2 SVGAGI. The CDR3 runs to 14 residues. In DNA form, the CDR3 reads TGTGCCAGCAGTTACGCTGGAGGGGACAATGAGCAGTTCTTC. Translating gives CASSYAGGDNEQFF.

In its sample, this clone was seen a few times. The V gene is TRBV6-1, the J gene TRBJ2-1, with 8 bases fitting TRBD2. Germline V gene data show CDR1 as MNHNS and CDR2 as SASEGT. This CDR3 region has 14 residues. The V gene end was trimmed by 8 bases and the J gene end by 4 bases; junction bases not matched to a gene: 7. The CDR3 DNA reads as TGTGCCAGCTCTACTAGCGGACAATACAATGAGCAGTTCTTC. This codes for CASSTSGQYNEQFF.

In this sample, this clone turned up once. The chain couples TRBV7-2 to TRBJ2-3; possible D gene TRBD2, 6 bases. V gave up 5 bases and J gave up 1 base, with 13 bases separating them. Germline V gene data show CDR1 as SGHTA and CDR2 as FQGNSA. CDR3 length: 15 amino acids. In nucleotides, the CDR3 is TGTGCCAGCAGCCGGCCGAGACTAGGCACAGATACGCAGTATTTT. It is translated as CASSRPRLGTDTQYF.

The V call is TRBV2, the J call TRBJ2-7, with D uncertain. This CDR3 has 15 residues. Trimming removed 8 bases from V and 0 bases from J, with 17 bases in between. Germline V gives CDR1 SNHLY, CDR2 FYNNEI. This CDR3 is CASLFGGVSSYEQYF. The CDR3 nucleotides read TGTGCCAGCTTGTTCGGTGGAGTTAGCTCCTACGAGCAGTACTTC. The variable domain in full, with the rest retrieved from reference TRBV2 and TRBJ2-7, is EPEVTQTPSHQVTQMGQEVILRCVPISNHLYFYWYRQILGQKVEFLVSFYNNEISEKSEIFDDQFSVERPDGSNFTLKIRSTKLEDSAMYFCASLFGGVSSYEQYFGPGTRLTVT.

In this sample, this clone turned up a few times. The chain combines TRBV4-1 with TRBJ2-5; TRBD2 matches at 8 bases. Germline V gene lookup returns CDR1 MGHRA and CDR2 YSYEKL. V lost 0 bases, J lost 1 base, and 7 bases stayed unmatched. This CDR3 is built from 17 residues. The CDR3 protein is CASSQEVSGSSQETQYF. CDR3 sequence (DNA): TGCGCCAGCAGCCAAGAAGTCAGCGGGAGTAGCCAAGAGACCCAGTACTTC.

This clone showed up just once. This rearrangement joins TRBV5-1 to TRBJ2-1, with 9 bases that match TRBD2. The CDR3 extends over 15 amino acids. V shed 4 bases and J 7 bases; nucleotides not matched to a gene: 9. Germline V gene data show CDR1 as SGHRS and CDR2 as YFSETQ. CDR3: CASSPGLAGRNEQFF. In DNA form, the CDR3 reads TGCGCCAGCAGCCCCGGGCTAGCGGGACGTAATGAGCAGTTCTTC.

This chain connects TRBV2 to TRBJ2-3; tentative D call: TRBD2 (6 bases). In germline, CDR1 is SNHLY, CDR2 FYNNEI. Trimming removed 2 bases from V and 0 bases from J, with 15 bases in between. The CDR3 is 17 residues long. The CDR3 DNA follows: TGTGCCAGCAGTGAAATGTTAGGCGGGACTAGCACAGATACGCAGTATTTT. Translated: CASSEMLGGTSTDTQYF.

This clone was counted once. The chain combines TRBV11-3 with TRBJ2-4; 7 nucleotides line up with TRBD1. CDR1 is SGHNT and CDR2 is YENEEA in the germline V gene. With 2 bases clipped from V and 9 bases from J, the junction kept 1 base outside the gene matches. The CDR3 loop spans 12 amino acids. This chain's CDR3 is CASSLRQGIQYF. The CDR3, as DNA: TGTGCCAGCAGCTTAAGACAGGGCATTCAGTACTTC.

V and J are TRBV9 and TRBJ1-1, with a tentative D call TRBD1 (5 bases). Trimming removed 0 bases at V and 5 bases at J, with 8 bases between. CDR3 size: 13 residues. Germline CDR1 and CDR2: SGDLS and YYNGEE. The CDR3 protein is CASSVAGSTEAFF. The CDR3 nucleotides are TGTGCCAGCAGCGTAGCAGGGTCTACTGAAGCTTTCTTT.

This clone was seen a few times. The CDR3 here is CASSLSGEGTYEQYF. CDR3 in DNA: TGTGCCAGCAGTTTGTCGGGGGAGGGAACCTACGAGCAGTACTTC. This chain uses TRBV28 with TRBJ2-7; 7 bases map to TRBD2. This CDR3 is 15 amino acids long. Per the germline V gene, CDR1 is MDHEN and CDR2 is SYDVKM. V was pared by 3 bases and J by 2 bases, with 7 bases of the junction left unmatched.

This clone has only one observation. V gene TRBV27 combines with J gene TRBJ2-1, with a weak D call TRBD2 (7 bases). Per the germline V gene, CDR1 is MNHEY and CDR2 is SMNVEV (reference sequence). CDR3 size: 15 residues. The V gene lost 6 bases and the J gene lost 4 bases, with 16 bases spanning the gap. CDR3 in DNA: TGTGCCAGCAGCCAGGGGCTAGCGGCATACAATGAGCAGTTCTTC. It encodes CASSQGLAAYNEQFF.

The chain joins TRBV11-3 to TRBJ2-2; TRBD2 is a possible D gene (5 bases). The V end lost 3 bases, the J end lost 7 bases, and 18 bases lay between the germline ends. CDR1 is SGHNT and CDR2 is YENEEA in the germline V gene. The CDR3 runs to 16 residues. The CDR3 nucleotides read TGTGCCAGCAGCTTGAGACTACGCCATCACCACGGGGAGCTGTTTTTT. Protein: CASSLRLRHHHGELFF.

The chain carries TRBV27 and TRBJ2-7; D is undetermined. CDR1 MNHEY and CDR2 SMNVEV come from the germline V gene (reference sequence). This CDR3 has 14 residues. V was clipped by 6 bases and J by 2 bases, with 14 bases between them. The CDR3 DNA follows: TGTGCCAGCAGACCGTTTATCGGTACCTACGAGCAGTACTTC. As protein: CASRPFIGTYEQYF.